One and the same sample provided the 4 T cell receptor beta chains below, sequenced in a study of glioma-infiltrating T cells after dendritic cell vaccination. Time point given: after dendritic cell vaccination, including at tumor progression/relapse. Produced via immunoSEQ multiplex PCR; TCRdb's table is partial and in-frame only. In the table there are roughly 100,000 clones, around four fifths of which are singletons. Specimen: blood, collected after dendritic cell vaccination. The origin of the receptors is a human donor with glioblastoma.

The V gene is TRBV6-1, the J gene TRBJ1-6; 7 positions agree with TRBD1. The CDR3 has 13 residues. Trimming cost V 11 bases and J 9 bases; bases outside gene matches: 10. The germline gives CDR1 MNHNS, CDR2 SASEGT. The CDR3 coding sequence is TGTGCCGGCGACAGGGCGGATGGTTCACCCCTCCACTTT. It encodes CAGDRADGSPLHF.

J is TRBJ2-2 and V is TRBV7-8, with D perhaps matching TRBD2 (6 bases). Germline V gives CDR1 SGHVS, CDR2 FQNEAQ. The CDR3 is made up of 16 amino acids. The V end was cut by 0 bases, the J end by 3 bases, with 11 bases between. CDR3 sequence (DNA): TGTGCCAGCAGCTTAGCGGAGGGAGCGTACACCGGGGAGCTGTTTTTT. Its protein is CASSLAEGAYTGELFF.

The rearrangement joins TRBV6-6 to TRBJ2-7; 7 nucleotides match TRBD2. The CDR3 contains 13 residues. With V trimmed by 2 bases and J by 4 bases, 2 bases remained unmatched. Germline CDR1 and CDR2: MNHNY and SVGAGI (reference sequence). The CDR3 region has the DNA TGTGCCAGCAGTTACGTGGGGGGGTACGAGCAGTACTTC. This sequence encodes CASSYVGGYEQYF.

V is TRBV29-1 and J is TRBJ1-2; 7 bases map to TRBD1. Germline CDR1 SQVTM, CDR2 ANQGSEA. V lost 8 bases, J lost 4 bases, and 10 bases stayed unmatched. This CDR3 contains 13 residues. The DNA of the CDR3 is TGCAGCATCATTCAGGGGGGAAGCTATGGCTACACCTTC. Its protein product is CSIIQGGSYGYTF.